This TCR beta chain derives from a study of blood T cell repertoires in COVID-19. This table comes from immunoSEQ multiplex PCR, and its TCRdb copy is limited to in-frame clones, with some not included. Altogether roughly 300,000 clones are present, 65% to 85% being singletons, with the ten largest covering over 1.1%. With 8 bases clipped from V and 0 bases from J, the junction kept 3 bases outside the gene matches. Germline V gene data show CDR1 as MNHEY and CDR2 as SVGAGI. The CDR3 covers 14 residues. V is TRBV6-5 and J is TRBJ2-7, with 11 bases aligning to TRBD2. This receptor was obtained from a human donor with COVID-19, enrolled during active disease. The donor label of this sample is uncertain. The sequencing sample was made of peripheral blood. CDR3 in amino acids: CASQTSGSSYEQYF. CDR3 DNA: TGTGCCAGCCAAACTAGCGGGAGCTCCTACGAGCAGTACTTC.